This T cell receptor (beta chain) was recovered during a study of blood T cell repertoires in COVID-19 (TCRdb year 2020). In the study overall: The collaborator samples originated in the United States, Italy and Spain and spanned the acute and convalescent phases of COVID-19. The prospective study material was composed of cDNA or gDNA derived from T cells, B-cell-depleted T cells, or PBMCs. Subjects who had been exposed to COVID-19, were actively infected with it, or had recovered from it provided the deeply sampled blood TCRbeta repertoires that made up the dataset. The repertoires were released in a freely available public database intended as a resource for research on the immune response to SARS-CoV-2. The samples were drawn from two sources: the first 160 participants of the ongoing ImmuneRACE study, and 1,200 or so subjects contributed by 6 global collaborators. The sample metadata nearly always contained a de-identified subject ID, COVID-19 status, age in years and sex. Where available, HLA class I and class II types were obtained from metadata supplied by the sample provider rather than from assay-based typing.

TCRbeta CDR3 regions were amplified from genomic DNA using the immunoSEQ Assay, a bias-controlled multiplex PCR. In the source study's methods: The number of nucleated cells in each sample was estimated by amplification of reference gene primers within the assay. To quantify the absolute abundance of each unique TCRbeta CDR3 rearrangement, sequence reads were collapsed and filtered. For each sample, productive Simpson clonality was calculated by taking the square root of Simpson's diversity index across productive rearrangements. In TCRdb, the immuneACCESS table is reduced to in-frame sequences with V and J assigned. These tables do not hold every clone; where another copy was compared, an unresolved V gene accounts for under half, and the others remain unexplained. The DNA gave D and trimming, while V, J and clone size come from that table. The sample contains about 140,000 clones, roughly 80% of them found a single time. The biggest ten clones account for roughly 4.4% of the sample.

Each collaborating institution followed its own protocols to collect whole blood in K2EDTA tubes. For TCRbeta analysis, collaborators shipped samples as frozen whole blood, isolated PBMCs, or DNA extracted from either of those sample types. From the cysteine up to the phenylalanine, the CDR3 has a length of 13 residues. Only the CDR3 region is kept as DNA, spanning 39 bases read in frame from base 1. V and J lose 4 bases and 0 bases, and a span of 6 bases separates them. The germline V gene gives CDR1 as SNHLY and CDR2 as FYNNEI. What the authors observed across the whole study: The quantity of clinical and demographic metadata differed by source and by participant and was supplied without curation.

As concerns this clone: Its antigen is unknown. No much larger clone exists at a distance of one base, and base qualities are not known.

The receptor was derived from a human donor in a cohort sampled during active COVID-19. The chain uses TRBV2 and TRBJ1-1; TRBD1 might be the D gene, on 5 matching bases. The sample consisted of peripheral blood. CDR3 region: CASSGQMNTEAFF. The sequenced DNA is TGTGCCAGCAGTGGACAGATGAACACTGAAGCTTTCTTT.